The T cell receptor (beta chain) under discussion was sequenced for a study of T cell responses to AZD1222 COVID-19 vaccine. Trimming removed 3 bases from V and 3 bases from J, with 20 bases in between. Germline assignment: CDR1 MNHEY and CDR2 SVGEGT. This CDR3 comprises 17 residues. Only in-frame clones appear in the TCRdb table, and some are missing; sequencing was by immunoSEQ multiplex PCR. The sample includes some 130,000 clones, about 93% of them seen just once. The receptor's source is an adult in good health. J is TRBJ2-5 and V is TRBV6-2 or TRBV6-3; the D gene is possibly TRBD2 (5 bases). The input for sequencing was peripheral blood, taken on day 0 of AZD1222 vaccination. Here the CDR3 DNA reads TGTGCCAGCAGTTATCGGAAGGGAGTGAGTCGCAAAGAGACCCAGTACTTC. It encodes CASSYRKGVSRKETQYF.